These 23 T cell receptor beta chains were sequenced from one sample in a study of blood T cell repertoires in COVID-19 (dated by TCRdb to 2018 to 2020). Library preparation employed the immunoSEQ multiplex PCR assay. Not all clones reach the TCRdb copy of this immuneACCESS table, which keeps in-frame sequences only. Checked studies attribute under half of the gap to unresolved V genes and leave the rest unexplained. The sample table holds over 70,000 clones, of which about three quarters were seen once. The ten largest account for 40% to 60% of the sample. Sequencing input: peripheral blood. The receptor set was obtained from a human donor in a cohort sampled during active COVID-19.

The chain joins TRBV6-5 to TRBJ2-1, with TRBD2 matching 9 bases. After removal of 7 bases from V and 8 bases from J, the junction contained 12 bases not matched to a gene. This CDR3 comprises 15 residues. Germline V gene sequence: CDR1 MNHEY, CDR2 SVGAGI. The CDR3 sequence is CASKTLPSGKHEQFF. CDR3 DNA sequence: TGTGCCAGCAAGACATTGCCTAGCGGGAAACATGAGCAGTTCTTC.

This clone showed up just a few times. The gene calls are TRBV28 and TRBJ2-7; 7 bases match TRBD1. The V and J ends lost 7 bases and 5 bases, in that order; junction bases with no gene match: 20. The CDR3 runs 17 residues. The germline V gene has CDR1 MDHEN and CDR2 SYDVKM. The CDR3 sequence: CASTTRGRDSDRDEQYF. The CDR3 bases are TGTGCCAGCACCACTAGGGGAAGGGACAGCGACCGGGACGAGCAGTACTTC.

The CDR3 here is CASSPHSGPNNEQFF. Here the CDR3 DNA reads TGTGCCAGCAGTCCACATAGCGGTCCGAACAATGAGCAGTTCTTC. The rearrangement joins TRBV28 to TRBJ2-1; weak D call: TRBD2 (6 bases). The V and J ends lost 5 bases and 5 bases respectively, with 16 bases between them. This CDR3 is 15 amino acids long. Germline V CDR1 and CDR2: MDHEN, SYDVKM.

This chain connects TRBV28 to TRBJ2-3; 8 bases fit TRBD1. Germline assignment: CDR1 MDHEN and CDR2 SYDVKM. Trimming at V came to 6 bases and at J to 2 bases, leaving 7 bases not matched to a gene. This CDR3 contains 15 residues. The CDR3 sequence: CASRLTGGNTDTQYF. CDR3 nucleotides: TGTGCCAGCAGGCTAACAGGGGGAAACACAGATACGCAGTATTTT.

The rearrangement joins TRBV6-2 or TRBV6-3 to TRBJ2-1; TRBD2 agrees at 9 bases. The germline CDR1 and CDR2 sequences are MNHEY and SVGEGT. This CDR3 has 16 amino acids. Unmatched junction bases numbered 6, after V lost 0 bases and J lost 6 bases. CDR3 DNA: TGTGCCAGCAGTTACTCGGGCGGGAGGGTCACCAATGAGCAGTTCTTC. It specifies CASSYSGGRVTNEQFF.

The CDR3 sequence: CASSQADRGGTDTQYF. DNA of the CDR3: TGCGCCAGCAGCCAAGCCGACAGGGGCGGCACAGATACGCAGTATTTT. This chain connects TRBV4-1 to TRBJ2-3; 8 bases map to TRBD1. J gave up 1 base and V 1 base, and 4 bases lay outside the gene matches. The CDR3 contains 16 residues. The V gene's germline CDR1 is MGHRA and CDR2 YSYEKL.

The chain carries TRBV19 and TRBJ2-7, with D possibly being TRBD1 (6 bases). The CDR3 runs 14 residues. V lost 4 bases and J 4 bases, leaving 14 bases between the germline ends. Germline CDR1 reads LNHDA; CDR2 reads SQIVND (reference sequence). Here the CDR3 DNA reads TGTGCCAGTAGTACCCCCGGACAGACGTACGAGCAGTACTTC. Protein product: CASSTPGQTYEQYF.

V usage is TRBV7-8 and J usage is TRBJ2-2; 8 bases agree with TRBD2. CDR1 is SGHVS and CDR2 is FQNEAQ in the germline V gene. V trimming: 2 bases; J trimming: 0 bases; junction bases outside the gene matches: 8. This CDR3 has 18 residues. This CDR3 reads CASSLNPAGATNTGELFF. The CDR3 bases are TGTGCCAGCAGCTTAAACCCAGCGGGAGCTACGAACACCGGGGAGCTGTTTTTT.

The genes are TRBV27 and TRBJ2-4; 7 positions match TRBD1. Trimming took 5 bases from V and 4 from J; bases not matched to a gene: 5. The germline CDR1 and CDR2 sequences are MNHEY and SMNVEV (reference sequence). The CDR3 runs 14 residues. CDR3 bases: TGTGCCAGCAGTACTCAGGGACAGAAAAACATTCAGTACTTC. The encoded protein is CASSTQGQKNIQYF.

The rearrangement links TRBV4-2 to TRBJ2-3, with 9 bases lining up with TRBD1. CDR3 size: 15 residues. The germline CDR1 and CDR2 sequences are LGHNA and YNFKEQ. V shed 2 bases, J shed 3 bases, and the junction held 3 bases outside the gene matches. In nucleotides, the CDR3 is TGTGCCAGCAGCCAAAGAGACAGGGGGACAGATACGCAGTATTTT. It yields the protein CASSQRDRGTDTQYF.

This sequence joins TRBV7-6 and TRBJ2-1; D uncertain. CDR1 is SGHVS, CDR2 FNYEAQ, per germline. Trimming stripped 5 bases from V and 7 bases from J, with 15 bases between. The CDR3 runs to 14 residues. The CDR3 protein is CASSPQWSANEQFF. The DNA for the CDR3 is TGTGCCAGCAGCCCTCAGTGGAGTGCGAATGAGCAGTTCTTC.

This chain links TRBV7-3 with TRBJ2-5; the match to TRBD1 covers 9 bases. The CDR3 spans 15 residues. V trimming: 5 bases; J trimming: 5 bases; junction bases outside the gene matches: 9. CDR1 is SGHTA and CDR2 is FQGTGA in the germline V gene. CDR3: CASSPYRGPRETQYF. The DNA of the CDR3 is TGTGCCAGCAGCCCCTACAGGGGGCCAAGGGAGACCCAGTACTTC.

This chain joins TRBV18 and TRBJ2-6; TRBD1 is a possible D gene (6 bases). CDR3 length equals 15 residues. V was shortened by 6 bases and J by 4 bases, with 13 bases between the two germline ends. Germline loops: CDR1 KGHSH, CDR2 LQKENI. CDR3 in DNA: TGTGCCAGCTCGTATACAGGGTCCGGGGCCAACGTCCTGACTTTC. It translates to CASSYTGSGANVLTF. Looking up the rest from reference TRBV18 and TRBJ2-6 gives the full variable domain: NAGVMQNPRHLVRRRGQEARLRCSPMKGHSHVYWYRQLPEEGLKFMVYLQKENIIDESGMPKERFSAEFPKEGPSILRIQQVVRGDSAAYFCASSYTGSGANVLTFGAGSRLTVL.

This clone was observed a single time. The chain links TRBV5-1 to TRBJ2-1; TRBD2 matches at 11 bases. The V segment lost 4 bases and the J segment 3 bases; nucleotides outside the gene matches: 3. This CDR3 contains 15 residues. In germline, CDR1 is SGHRS, CDR2 YFSETQ. CDR3 amino acids: CASSRTSGHYNEQFF. In DNA form, the CDR3 reads TGCGCCAGCAGCAGGACTAGCGGGCACTACAATGAGCAGTTCTTC. Full variable domain (remainder filled in from reference TRBV5-1 and TRBJ2-1): KAGVTQTPRYLIKTRGQQVTLSCSPISGHRSVSWYQQTPGQGLQFLFEYFSETQRNKGNFPGRFSGRQFSNSRSEMNVSTLELGDSALYLCASSRTSGHYNEQFFGPGTRLTVL.

This chain uses TRBV7-8 with TRBJ1-5, with 8 nucleotides matching TRBD1. Germline-derived CDR1 and CDR2 are SGHVS and FQNEAQ. J gave up 6 bases and V 5 bases, and 3 bases lay outside the gene matches. The CDR3 extends over 13 amino acids. The CDR3 DNA follows: TGTGCCAGCAGCGTAACAGGGGGTCAGCCCCAGCATTTT. Translated, it gives CASSVTGGQPQHF.

This chain links TRBV28 with TRBJ2-7, with 13 bases matching TRBD2. Germline V CDR1 and CDR2: MDHEN, SYDVKM. This CDR3 has 15 residues. Trimming cost V 2 bases and J 3 bases; bases outside gene matches: 1. The CDR3 nucleotides read TGTGCCAGCAGTTTACGGACTAGCGGGGGCTACGAGCAGTACTTC. Encoded protein: CASSLRTSGGYEQYF.

This clone was recorded only once. The V and J genes are TRBV7-6 and TRBJ2-7; 7 positions agree with TRBD1. Unmatched junction bases numbered 11, after V lost 6 bases and J lost 3 bases. The length of the CDR3 is 15 residues. Germline V gene sequence: CDR1 SGHVS, CDR2 FNYEAQ. The CDR3 is CASRPGQAILYEQYF. The CDR3 coding sequence is TGTGCCAGCAGACCAGGACAGGCTATCCTCTACGAGCAGTACTTC.

The chain has TRBV6-2 or TRBV6-3 and TRBJ2-2; perhaps TRBD1 as D (6 bases). CDR1 and CDR2 (germline): MNHEY, SVGEGT. The V and J ends lost 4 bases and 1 base respectively, with 13 bases between them. The CDR3 runs to 16 residues. CDR3 residues: CASSSPQGWNTGELFF. CDR3 DNA sequence: TGTGCCAGCAGTTCCCCGCAGGGGTGGAACACCGGGGAGCTGTTTTTT.

J is TRBJ1-4 and V is TRBV5-4; possible D gene TRBD1, 6 bases. Germline lookup yields CDR1 SGHNT and CDR2 YYREEE (reference sequence). The V and J ends lost 4 bases and 12 bases respectively, with 19 bases between them. The CDR3 contains 14 residues. Written as DNA, the CDR3 is TGTGCCAGCAGCCGGGACGGGGGGCTTCTGGAACTGTTTTTT. Encoded protein: CASSRDGGLLELFF.

The V call is TRBV4-2, the J call TRBJ2-2; 8 bases are a match to TRBD2. Germline CDR1 reads LGHNA; CDR2 reads YNFKEQ. CDR3 length: 17 residues. The trim removed 0 bases at V and 5 bases at J, leaving 8 bases unmatched. The chain's CDR3 is CASSQDRSGSWTGELFF. CDR3 coding DNA: TGTGCCAGCAGCCAAGATAGGAGCGGGAGTTGGACCGGGGAGCTGTTTTTT.

The rearrangement uses TRBV7-3 and TRBJ2-3, with unresolved D. Trimming stripped 2 bases from V and 0 bases from J, with 9 bases between. Germline-derived CDR1 and CDR2 are SGHTA and FQGTGA. The CDR3 is 15 residues long. The CDR3 protein is CASSLSAGSTDTQYF. In DNA, the CDR3 is TGTGCCAGCAGCTTATCGGCAGGTAGCACAGATACGCAGTATTTT.

The chain uses TRBV4-2 and TRBJ2-7, with 12 bases identical to TRBD2. CDR3 size: 15 residues. CDR1 is LGHNA, CDR2 YNFKEQ, per germline. V lost 2 bases and J lost 3; bases outside the gene matches: 2. Here the CDR3 reads CASSQTTSGSYEQYF. The CDR3 nucleotides are TGTGCCAGCAGCCAAACGACTAGCGGGAGCTACGAGCAGTACTTC.

V gene TRBV30 combines with J gene TRBJ2-2; TRBD1 matches at 12 bases. Looked up from germline, CDR1 is GTSNPN and CDR2 is SVGIG (reference sequence). Germline trimming cut 3 bases from V and 9 bases from J; bases unmatched to any gene: 5. The CDR3 has 14 residues. Here the CDR3 reads CAWREGQGARELFF. CDR3 DNA: TGTGCCTGGAGGGAGGGACAGGGGGCCAGGGAGCTGTTTTTT. The full variable domain, its missing parts supplied by reference TRBV30 and TRBJ2-2, is SQTIHQWPATLVQPVGSPLSLECTVEGTSNPNLYWYRQAAGRGLQLLFYSVGIGQISSEVPQNLSASRPQDRQFILSSKKLLLSDSGFYLCAWREGQGARELFFGEGSRLTVL.